The TCR beta chain under discussion was sequenced for a study of blood T cell repertoires in COVID-19. The wider study: COVID-19 samples from acute and convalescent phases originated in the United States, Italy and Spain.

This clone was recorded once. Authors' data handling: Estimates of nucleated cell counts were drawn from the amplification of reference gene primers. Sequencing was performed with immunoSEQ multiplex PCR; in TCRdb, only in-frame clones are kept and a portion is missing. The DNA gave D and trimming, while V, J and clone size come from that table. Found here are about 240,000 clones, about 86% of them singletons; the top ten hold under 6.5%. The CDR3 runs to 15 residues. Germline V gives CDR1 SEHNR, CDR2 FQNEAQ (reference sequence). The V and J ends lost 5 bases and 5 bases, in that order; junction bases with no gene match: 10.

This receptor was taken from a man in his sixties with acute or convalescent COVID-19. The J gene is TRBJ2-3, the V gene TRBV7-9; 7 bases line up with TRBD2. The specimen was peripheral blood. CDR3 in amino acids: CASSARAGVVDTQYF. DNA of the CDR3: TGTGCCAGCAGCGCCAGGGCGGGAGTTGTAGATACGCAGTATTTT.